These T cell receptor beta chains were read from a single sample in a study of somatic mutations in cytotoxic T cells in rheumatoid arthritis. Using immunoSEQ multiplex PCR, the repertoire was profiled, and TCRdb retains in-frame clones only, with some absent. The sample records fewer than 20,000 clones, about 68% being singletons. The sample comprised CD8+ T cells sorted from blood. These receptors were collected from a man in his fifties or sixties in good health. Each CDR3 is given with its conserved first and last residue. D genes are given only for firm matches. The listing skips clone size in some rows; elsewhere it reads once, few, many or a size class.

j_call | d_call | clone_size | v_call | cdr3_nt | cdr3_aa
TRBJ1-1 | . | . | TRBV5-4 | TGTGCCAGCAGCTTGGCGGGGGGGAACACTGAAGCTTTCTTT | CASSLAGGNTEAFF
TRBJ2-1 | . | . | TRBV27 | TGTGCCAGCAGCCCCGTCTCGTACAATGAGCAGTTCTTC | CASSPVSYNEQFF
TRBJ2-3 | TRBD2 | . | TRBV27 | TGTGCCAGCAGCACCACTGGACTAGCTACAGATACGCAGTATTTT | CASSTTGLATDTQYF
TRBJ1-1 | . | . | TRBV6-1 | TGTGCCAGCAGTGATTTCACAGGCGGTAACGAAGCTTTCTTT | CASSDFTGGNEAFF
TRBJ2-7 | . | . | TRBV4-2 | TGTGCCAGCAGCCAAGGAAACAGGGACGAGCAGTACTTC | CASSQGNRDEQYF
TRBJ2-3 | TRBD2 | . | TRBV6-5 | TGTGCCAGCAGTTACGGCGGGGGGATAGCAGATACGCAGTATTTT | CASSYGGGIADTQYF
TRBJ2-7 | . | few | TRBV7-9 | TGTGCCAGCAGTGACACAGGGAACCACGAGCAGTACTTC | CASSDTGNHEQYF
TRBJ1-2 | . | . | TRBV6-5 | TGTGCCAGCAGTTACCTACCCGCGGGGGACTATGGCTACACCTTC | CASSYLPAGDYGYTF
TRBJ2-7 | TRBD1 | . | TRBV10-1 | TGCGCCAGCAGTGAGCCGAGACAGGGTCATAGGTCCTACGAGCAGTACTTC | CASSEPRQGHRSYEQYF
TRBJ2-2 | TRBD1 | once | TRBV2 | TGTGCCAGCAGTCCCCTTACGACAGGGGACGGGGAGCTGTTTTTT | CASSPLTTGDGELFF
TRBJ1-1 | . | . | TRBV7-9 | TGTGCCAGCAGCTTACCGGGCGGGGACACTGAAGCTTTCTTT | CASSLPGGDTEAFF
TRBJ1-6 | . | . | TRBV6-1 | TGTGCCAGCAGTGAAGCTGTTTCCATGGAGCTCTATAATTCACCCCTCCACTTT | CASSEAVSMELYNSPLHF
TRBJ2-1 | TRBD2 | . | TRBV7-8 | TGTGCCAGCAGCTTATTAGGAGCGGGGGGAGGTGAGCAGTTCTTC | CASSLLGAGGGEQFF
TRBJ2-7 | . | . | TRBV6-7 | TGTGCCAGCAGTTACTCGACTTTGACCTCCTACGAGCAGTACTTC | CASSYSTLTSYEQYF
TRBJ2-7 | . | . | TRBV9 | TGTGCCAGCAGCCCCCTTGGGAGGGAGCAGTACTTC | CASSPLGREQYF
TRBJ1-4 | . | . | TRBV18 | TGTGCCAGCTCACCACCCAGACTCGGACAGTCAACTAATGAAAAACTGTTTTTT | CASSPPRLGQSTNEKLFF
TRBJ2-2 | . | . | TRBV13 | TGTGCCAGCAGCGTAAAACCCAGGGGCGGGACCGGGGAGCTGTTTTTT | CASSVKPRGGTGELFF
TRBJ2-4 | . | medium-sized | TRBV7-2 | TGTGCCAGCAGCCCGTTGGGGGGGGCCACAGGAAACATTCAGTACTTC | CASSPLGGATGNIQYF
TRBJ2-1 | TRBD2 | . | TRBV9 | TGTGCCAGCAATGGACTAGCGGGATACAGCTCCTACAATGAGCAGTTCTTC | CASNGLAGYSSYNEQFF
TRBJ1-6 | . | . | TRBV4-1 | TGCGCCAGCAGCCAAACCCCAGGGGCCTATAATTCACCCCTCCACTTT | CASSQTPGAYNSPLHF
TRBJ2-7 | TRBD2 | . | TRBV7-9 | TGTGCCAGCAGCTTAGGGACTAGCGGGAGGGCCGCCGAGCAGTACTTC | CASSLGTSGRAAEQYF
TRBJ1-5 | . | once | TRBV7-2 | TGTGCCAGCAGCTTAGACCCAGGGGTGGGCGCCGGGGACGATCAGCCCCAGCATTTT | CASSLDPGVGAGDDQPQHF
TRBJ2-1 | TRBD2 | medium-sized | TRBV4-3 | TGCGCCAGCAGCCCCTGGACTAGCGCCTACAATGAGCAGTTCTTC | CASSPWTSAYNEQFF
TRBJ2-7 | TRBD2 | . | TRBV7-6 | TGTGCCAGCAGCTTAGTAGCGGGGGGCCCCCGCGAGCAGTACTTC | CASSLVAGGPREQYF
TRBJ2-3 | TRBD2 | few | TRBV5-6 | TGTGCCAGCAGGAGGACTAGCGGGATCACAGATACGCAGTATTTT | CASRRTSGITDTQYF
TRBJ2-5 | TRBD2 | few | TRBV7-6 | TGTGCCAGCAGCCCTGGGGGACTAGCGGAATACCAAGAGACCCAGTACTTC | CASSPGGLAEYQETQYF
TRBJ2-5 | TRBD2 | . | TRBV9 | TGTGCCAGCAGCGGCCTACGGGGGGAGGGCCTAGGGGAGACCCAGTACTTC | CASSGLRGEGLGETQYF
TRBJ1-5 | . | once | TRBV7-8 | TGTGCCAGCAGCTTAGGGCTCATGAATCAGCCCCAGCATTTT | CASSLGLMNQPQHF
TRBJ1-3 | . | . | TRBV5-1 | TGCGCCAGCAGTCCGAGGGAGTATGGAAACACCATATATTTT | CASSPREYGNTIYF
TRBJ1-4 | . | . | TRBV6-6 | TGTGCCAGCAGTTACTCGATAAGGGAAAGCGGAAAAAAACTGTTTTTT | CASSYSIRESGKKLFF
TRBJ2-1 | . | . | TRBV27 | TGTGCCAGCAGTCCCGAGATAAGCTCCTACAATGAGCAGTTCTTC | CASSPEISSYNEQFF
TRBJ1-2 | . | . | TRBV6-5 | TGTGCCAGCAGTTACTTCAGGTTGGCTGGCTACACCTTC | CASSYFRLAGYTF
TRBJ2-1 | . | . | TRBV20-1 | TGCAGCCCTCGGACTCATGAGCAGTTCTTC | CSPRTHEQFF
TRBJ2-3 | TRBD2 | . | TRBV19 | TGTGCCAGTGCAACCGGGACTAGCATCGCAGATACGCAGTATTTT | CASATGTSIADTQYF
TRBJ1-1 | . | few | TRBV29-1 | TGCAGCGCACGTCCCCTTGAGGGCACTGAAGCTTTCTTT | CSARPLEGTEAFF
TRBJ2-1 | . | once | TRBV6-1 | TGTGCCAGCAGTGAAGCGAGCTATGAGCAGTTCTTC | CASSEASYEQFF
TRBJ2-6 | . | . | TRBV19 | TGTGCCAGTAGTATAGACATCTCTGGGGCCAACGTCCTGACTTTC | CASSIDISGANVLTF
TRBJ2-5 | TRBD2 | few | TRBV19 | TGTGCCAGTAGTATTCCGAGCGGGGGGATGAAAGAGACCCAGTACTTC | CASSIPSGGMKETQYF
TRBJ2-1 | . | . | TRBV4-3 | TGCGCCAGCAGCCAAGATGGTCTAGCAATTAATGAGCAGTTCTTC | CASSQDGLAINEQFF
TRBJ2-4 | . | . | TRBV6-5 | TGTGCCAGCAGTTCCCAGGGGGGAGCCAAAAACATTCAGTACTTC | CASSSQGGAKNIQYF
TRBJ1-5 | TRBD1 | . | TRBV5-8 | TGTGCCAGCAGCAACGACAGGGGTGGCCAGCCCCAGCATTTT | CASSNDRGGQPQHF
TRBJ2-3 | TRBD2 | . | TRBV5-1 | TGCGCCAGCAGCTTTGGACTAGCGGCTAGCACAGATACGCAGTATTTT | CASSFGLAASTDTQYF
TRBJ1-5 | . | . | TRBV5-4 | TGTGCCAGCGGGGGGTCCCCGACGAAACAGCCCCAGCATTTT | CASGGSPTKQPQHF
TRBJ1-5 | . | . | TRBV7-8 | TGTGCCAGCAGCCCCGGTAGTTCCAATCAGCCCCAGCATTTT | CASSPGSSNQPQHF
TRBJ2-1 | TRBD1 | . | TRBV4-2 | TGTGCCAGCAGCCAAGCGGGACAGGCGTATGAGCAGTTCTTC | CASSQAGQAYEQFF
TRBJ2-7 | . | . | TRBV4-2 | TGTGCCAGCAGCCAACAGGGGATCGAGCAGTACTTC | CASSQQGIEQYF